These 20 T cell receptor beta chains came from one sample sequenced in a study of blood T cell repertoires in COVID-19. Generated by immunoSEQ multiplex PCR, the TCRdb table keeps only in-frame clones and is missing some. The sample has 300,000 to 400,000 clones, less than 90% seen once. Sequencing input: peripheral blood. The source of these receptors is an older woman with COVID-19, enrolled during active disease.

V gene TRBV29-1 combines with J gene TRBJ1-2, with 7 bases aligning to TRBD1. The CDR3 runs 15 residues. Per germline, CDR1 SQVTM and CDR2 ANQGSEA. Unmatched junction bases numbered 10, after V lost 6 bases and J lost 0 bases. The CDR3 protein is CSVSPGQLSNYGYTF. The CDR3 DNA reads TGCAGCGTCAGCCCGGGACAGTTGTCTAACTATGGCTACACCTTC.

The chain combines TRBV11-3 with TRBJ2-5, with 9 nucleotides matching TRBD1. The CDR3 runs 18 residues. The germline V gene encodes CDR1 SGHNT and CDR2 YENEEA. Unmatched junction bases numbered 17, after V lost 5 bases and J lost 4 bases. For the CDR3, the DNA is TGTGCCAGCAGCCCATGGGACAGGGAAGTTGAAGGTGGAGAGACCCAGTACTTC. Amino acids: CASSPWDREVEGGETQYF.

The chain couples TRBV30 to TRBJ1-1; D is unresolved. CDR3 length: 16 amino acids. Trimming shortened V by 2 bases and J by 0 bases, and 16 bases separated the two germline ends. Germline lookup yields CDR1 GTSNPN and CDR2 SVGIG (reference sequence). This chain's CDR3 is CAWSLYIGHLNTEAFF. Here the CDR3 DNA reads TGTGCCTGGAGTCTATATATCGGTCACTTGAACACTGAAGCTTTCTTT.

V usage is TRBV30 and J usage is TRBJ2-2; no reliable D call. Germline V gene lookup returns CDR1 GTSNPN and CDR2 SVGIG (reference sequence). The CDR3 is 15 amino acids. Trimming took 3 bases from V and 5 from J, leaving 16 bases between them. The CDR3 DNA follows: TGTGCCTGGAGACCCCCTCCGAGTTGGACCGGGGAGCTGTTTTTT. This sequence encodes CAWRPPPSWTGELFF.

CDR3 sequence reads: CASTNGGNTGELFF. The DNA for the CDR3 is TGTGCCAGCACCAACGGGGGGAACACCGGGGAGCTGTTTTTT. The V call is TRBV6-5, the J call TRBJ2-2, with D maybe TRBD2 (6 bases). The CDR3 contains 14 residues. Germline lookup yields CDR1 MNHEY and CDR2 SVGAGI. Trimming pared 7 bases from V and 1 base from J, leaving 10 bases between.

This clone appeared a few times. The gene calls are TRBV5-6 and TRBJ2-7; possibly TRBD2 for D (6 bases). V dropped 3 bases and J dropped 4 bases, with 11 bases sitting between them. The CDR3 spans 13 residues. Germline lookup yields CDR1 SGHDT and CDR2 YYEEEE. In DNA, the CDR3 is TGTGCCAGCAGCTGGGGACTGGCTTACGAGCAGTACTTC. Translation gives CASSWGLAYEQYF.

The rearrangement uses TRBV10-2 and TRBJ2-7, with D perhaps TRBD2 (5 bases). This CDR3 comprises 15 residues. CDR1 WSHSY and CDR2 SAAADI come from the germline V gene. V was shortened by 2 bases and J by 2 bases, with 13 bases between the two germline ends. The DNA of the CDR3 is TGCGCCAGCAGTGAGAGCAGGACTGGAACCTACGAGCAGTACTTC. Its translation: CASSESRTGTYEQYF.

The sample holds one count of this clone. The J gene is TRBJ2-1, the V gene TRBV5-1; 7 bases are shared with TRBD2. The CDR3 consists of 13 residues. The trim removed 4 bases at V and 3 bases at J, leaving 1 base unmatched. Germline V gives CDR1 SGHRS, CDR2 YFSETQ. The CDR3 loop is CASSRGDYNEQFF. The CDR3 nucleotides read TGCGCCAGCAGCCGGGGGGACTACAATGAGCAGTTCTTC.

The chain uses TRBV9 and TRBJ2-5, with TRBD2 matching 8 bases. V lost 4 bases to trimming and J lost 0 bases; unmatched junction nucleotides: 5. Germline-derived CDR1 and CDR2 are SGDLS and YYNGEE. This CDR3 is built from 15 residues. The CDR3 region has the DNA TGTGCCAGCAGCCCTAGCGGGTTGTACCAAGAGACCCAGTACTTC. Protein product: CASSPSGLYQETQYF. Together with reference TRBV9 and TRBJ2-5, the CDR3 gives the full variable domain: DSGVTQTPKHLITATGQRVTLRCSPRSGDLSVYWYQQSLDQGLQFLIQYYNGEERAKGNILERFSAQQFPDLHSELNLSSLELGDSALYFCASSPSGLYQETQYFGPGTRLLVL.

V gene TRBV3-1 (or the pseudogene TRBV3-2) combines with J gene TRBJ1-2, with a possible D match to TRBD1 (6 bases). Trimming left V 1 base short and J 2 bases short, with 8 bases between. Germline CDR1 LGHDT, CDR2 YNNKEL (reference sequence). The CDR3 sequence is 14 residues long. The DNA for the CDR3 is TGTGCCAGCAGCCAAGGAACAGGGAACTATGGCTACACCTTC. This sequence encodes CASSQGTGNYGYTF.

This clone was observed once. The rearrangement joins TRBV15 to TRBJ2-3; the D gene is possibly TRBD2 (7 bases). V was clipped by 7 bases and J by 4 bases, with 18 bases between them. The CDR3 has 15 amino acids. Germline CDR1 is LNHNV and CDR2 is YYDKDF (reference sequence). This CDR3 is CATTARWGGADTQYF. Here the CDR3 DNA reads TGTGCCACCACCGCCCGATGGGGGGGCGCAGATACGCAGTATTTT.

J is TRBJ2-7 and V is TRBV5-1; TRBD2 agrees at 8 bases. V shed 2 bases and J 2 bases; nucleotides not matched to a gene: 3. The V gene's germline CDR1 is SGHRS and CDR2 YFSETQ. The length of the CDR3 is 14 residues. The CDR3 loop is CASSFGLATYEQYF. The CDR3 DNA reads TGCGCCAGCAGCTTCGGACTAGCCACCTACGAGCAGTACTTC.

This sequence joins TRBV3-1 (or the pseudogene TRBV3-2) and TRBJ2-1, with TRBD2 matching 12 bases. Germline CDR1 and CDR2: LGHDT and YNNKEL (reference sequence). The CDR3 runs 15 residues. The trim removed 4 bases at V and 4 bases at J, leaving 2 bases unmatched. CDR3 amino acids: CASSPTSGGYNEQFF. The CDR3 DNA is TGTGCCAGCAGCCCGACTAGCGGGGGTTACAATGAGCAGTTCTTC.

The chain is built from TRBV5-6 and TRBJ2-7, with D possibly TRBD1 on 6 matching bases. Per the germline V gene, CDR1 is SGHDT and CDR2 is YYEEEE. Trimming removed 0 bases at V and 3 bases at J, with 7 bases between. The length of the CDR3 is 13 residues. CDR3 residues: CASSLEGGYEQYF. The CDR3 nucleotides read TGTGCCAGCAGCTTGGAAGGGGGCTACGAGCAGTACTTC. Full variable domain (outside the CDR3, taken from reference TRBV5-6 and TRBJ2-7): DAGVTQSPTHLIKTRGQQVTLRCSPKSGHDTVSWYQQALGQGPQFIFQYYEEEERQRGNFPDRFSGHQFPNYSSELNVNALLLGDSALYLCASSLEGGYEQYFGPGTRLTVT.

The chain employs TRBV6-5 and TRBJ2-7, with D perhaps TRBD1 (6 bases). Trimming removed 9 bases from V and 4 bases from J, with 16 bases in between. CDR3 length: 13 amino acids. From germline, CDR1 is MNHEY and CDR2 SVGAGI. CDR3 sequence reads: CASWTATRYEQYF. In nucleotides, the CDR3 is TGTGCCAGTTGGACAGCAACGCGTTACGAGCAGTACTTC.

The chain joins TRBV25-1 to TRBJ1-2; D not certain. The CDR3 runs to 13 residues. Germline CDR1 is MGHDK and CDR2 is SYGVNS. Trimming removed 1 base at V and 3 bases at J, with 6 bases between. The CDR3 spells CASSESWHYGYTF. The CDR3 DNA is TGTGCCAGCAGTGAATCATGGCACTATGGCTACACCTTC.

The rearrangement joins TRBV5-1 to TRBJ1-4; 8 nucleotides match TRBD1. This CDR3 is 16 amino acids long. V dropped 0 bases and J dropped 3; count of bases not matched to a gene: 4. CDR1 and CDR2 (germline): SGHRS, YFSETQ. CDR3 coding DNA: TGCGCCAGCAGCTTGGTCCAGGGGGCGGCTAATGAAAAACTGTTTTTT. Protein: CASSLVQGAANEKLFF.

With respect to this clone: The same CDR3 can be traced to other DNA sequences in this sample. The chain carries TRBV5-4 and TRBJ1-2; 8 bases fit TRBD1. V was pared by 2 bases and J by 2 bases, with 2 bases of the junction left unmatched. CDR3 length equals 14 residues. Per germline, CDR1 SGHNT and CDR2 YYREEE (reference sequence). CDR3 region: CASSLGTGNYGYTF. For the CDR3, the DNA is TGTGCCAGCAGCTTAGGGACAGGAAACTATGGCTACACCTTC.

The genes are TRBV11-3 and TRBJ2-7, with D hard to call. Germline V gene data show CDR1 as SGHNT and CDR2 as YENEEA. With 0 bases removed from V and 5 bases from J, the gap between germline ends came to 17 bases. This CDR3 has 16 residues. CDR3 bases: TGTGCCAGCAGCTTAGATCTGTGGAGTGGAGACGACGAGCAGTACTTC. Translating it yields CASSLDLWSGDDEQYF.

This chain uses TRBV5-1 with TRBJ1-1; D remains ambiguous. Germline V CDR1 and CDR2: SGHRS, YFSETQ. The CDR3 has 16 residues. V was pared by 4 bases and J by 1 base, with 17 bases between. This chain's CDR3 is CASSLLPDLPNTEAFF. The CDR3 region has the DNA TGCGCCAGCAGCCTACTACCTGACCTACCGAACACTGAAGCTTTCTTT.